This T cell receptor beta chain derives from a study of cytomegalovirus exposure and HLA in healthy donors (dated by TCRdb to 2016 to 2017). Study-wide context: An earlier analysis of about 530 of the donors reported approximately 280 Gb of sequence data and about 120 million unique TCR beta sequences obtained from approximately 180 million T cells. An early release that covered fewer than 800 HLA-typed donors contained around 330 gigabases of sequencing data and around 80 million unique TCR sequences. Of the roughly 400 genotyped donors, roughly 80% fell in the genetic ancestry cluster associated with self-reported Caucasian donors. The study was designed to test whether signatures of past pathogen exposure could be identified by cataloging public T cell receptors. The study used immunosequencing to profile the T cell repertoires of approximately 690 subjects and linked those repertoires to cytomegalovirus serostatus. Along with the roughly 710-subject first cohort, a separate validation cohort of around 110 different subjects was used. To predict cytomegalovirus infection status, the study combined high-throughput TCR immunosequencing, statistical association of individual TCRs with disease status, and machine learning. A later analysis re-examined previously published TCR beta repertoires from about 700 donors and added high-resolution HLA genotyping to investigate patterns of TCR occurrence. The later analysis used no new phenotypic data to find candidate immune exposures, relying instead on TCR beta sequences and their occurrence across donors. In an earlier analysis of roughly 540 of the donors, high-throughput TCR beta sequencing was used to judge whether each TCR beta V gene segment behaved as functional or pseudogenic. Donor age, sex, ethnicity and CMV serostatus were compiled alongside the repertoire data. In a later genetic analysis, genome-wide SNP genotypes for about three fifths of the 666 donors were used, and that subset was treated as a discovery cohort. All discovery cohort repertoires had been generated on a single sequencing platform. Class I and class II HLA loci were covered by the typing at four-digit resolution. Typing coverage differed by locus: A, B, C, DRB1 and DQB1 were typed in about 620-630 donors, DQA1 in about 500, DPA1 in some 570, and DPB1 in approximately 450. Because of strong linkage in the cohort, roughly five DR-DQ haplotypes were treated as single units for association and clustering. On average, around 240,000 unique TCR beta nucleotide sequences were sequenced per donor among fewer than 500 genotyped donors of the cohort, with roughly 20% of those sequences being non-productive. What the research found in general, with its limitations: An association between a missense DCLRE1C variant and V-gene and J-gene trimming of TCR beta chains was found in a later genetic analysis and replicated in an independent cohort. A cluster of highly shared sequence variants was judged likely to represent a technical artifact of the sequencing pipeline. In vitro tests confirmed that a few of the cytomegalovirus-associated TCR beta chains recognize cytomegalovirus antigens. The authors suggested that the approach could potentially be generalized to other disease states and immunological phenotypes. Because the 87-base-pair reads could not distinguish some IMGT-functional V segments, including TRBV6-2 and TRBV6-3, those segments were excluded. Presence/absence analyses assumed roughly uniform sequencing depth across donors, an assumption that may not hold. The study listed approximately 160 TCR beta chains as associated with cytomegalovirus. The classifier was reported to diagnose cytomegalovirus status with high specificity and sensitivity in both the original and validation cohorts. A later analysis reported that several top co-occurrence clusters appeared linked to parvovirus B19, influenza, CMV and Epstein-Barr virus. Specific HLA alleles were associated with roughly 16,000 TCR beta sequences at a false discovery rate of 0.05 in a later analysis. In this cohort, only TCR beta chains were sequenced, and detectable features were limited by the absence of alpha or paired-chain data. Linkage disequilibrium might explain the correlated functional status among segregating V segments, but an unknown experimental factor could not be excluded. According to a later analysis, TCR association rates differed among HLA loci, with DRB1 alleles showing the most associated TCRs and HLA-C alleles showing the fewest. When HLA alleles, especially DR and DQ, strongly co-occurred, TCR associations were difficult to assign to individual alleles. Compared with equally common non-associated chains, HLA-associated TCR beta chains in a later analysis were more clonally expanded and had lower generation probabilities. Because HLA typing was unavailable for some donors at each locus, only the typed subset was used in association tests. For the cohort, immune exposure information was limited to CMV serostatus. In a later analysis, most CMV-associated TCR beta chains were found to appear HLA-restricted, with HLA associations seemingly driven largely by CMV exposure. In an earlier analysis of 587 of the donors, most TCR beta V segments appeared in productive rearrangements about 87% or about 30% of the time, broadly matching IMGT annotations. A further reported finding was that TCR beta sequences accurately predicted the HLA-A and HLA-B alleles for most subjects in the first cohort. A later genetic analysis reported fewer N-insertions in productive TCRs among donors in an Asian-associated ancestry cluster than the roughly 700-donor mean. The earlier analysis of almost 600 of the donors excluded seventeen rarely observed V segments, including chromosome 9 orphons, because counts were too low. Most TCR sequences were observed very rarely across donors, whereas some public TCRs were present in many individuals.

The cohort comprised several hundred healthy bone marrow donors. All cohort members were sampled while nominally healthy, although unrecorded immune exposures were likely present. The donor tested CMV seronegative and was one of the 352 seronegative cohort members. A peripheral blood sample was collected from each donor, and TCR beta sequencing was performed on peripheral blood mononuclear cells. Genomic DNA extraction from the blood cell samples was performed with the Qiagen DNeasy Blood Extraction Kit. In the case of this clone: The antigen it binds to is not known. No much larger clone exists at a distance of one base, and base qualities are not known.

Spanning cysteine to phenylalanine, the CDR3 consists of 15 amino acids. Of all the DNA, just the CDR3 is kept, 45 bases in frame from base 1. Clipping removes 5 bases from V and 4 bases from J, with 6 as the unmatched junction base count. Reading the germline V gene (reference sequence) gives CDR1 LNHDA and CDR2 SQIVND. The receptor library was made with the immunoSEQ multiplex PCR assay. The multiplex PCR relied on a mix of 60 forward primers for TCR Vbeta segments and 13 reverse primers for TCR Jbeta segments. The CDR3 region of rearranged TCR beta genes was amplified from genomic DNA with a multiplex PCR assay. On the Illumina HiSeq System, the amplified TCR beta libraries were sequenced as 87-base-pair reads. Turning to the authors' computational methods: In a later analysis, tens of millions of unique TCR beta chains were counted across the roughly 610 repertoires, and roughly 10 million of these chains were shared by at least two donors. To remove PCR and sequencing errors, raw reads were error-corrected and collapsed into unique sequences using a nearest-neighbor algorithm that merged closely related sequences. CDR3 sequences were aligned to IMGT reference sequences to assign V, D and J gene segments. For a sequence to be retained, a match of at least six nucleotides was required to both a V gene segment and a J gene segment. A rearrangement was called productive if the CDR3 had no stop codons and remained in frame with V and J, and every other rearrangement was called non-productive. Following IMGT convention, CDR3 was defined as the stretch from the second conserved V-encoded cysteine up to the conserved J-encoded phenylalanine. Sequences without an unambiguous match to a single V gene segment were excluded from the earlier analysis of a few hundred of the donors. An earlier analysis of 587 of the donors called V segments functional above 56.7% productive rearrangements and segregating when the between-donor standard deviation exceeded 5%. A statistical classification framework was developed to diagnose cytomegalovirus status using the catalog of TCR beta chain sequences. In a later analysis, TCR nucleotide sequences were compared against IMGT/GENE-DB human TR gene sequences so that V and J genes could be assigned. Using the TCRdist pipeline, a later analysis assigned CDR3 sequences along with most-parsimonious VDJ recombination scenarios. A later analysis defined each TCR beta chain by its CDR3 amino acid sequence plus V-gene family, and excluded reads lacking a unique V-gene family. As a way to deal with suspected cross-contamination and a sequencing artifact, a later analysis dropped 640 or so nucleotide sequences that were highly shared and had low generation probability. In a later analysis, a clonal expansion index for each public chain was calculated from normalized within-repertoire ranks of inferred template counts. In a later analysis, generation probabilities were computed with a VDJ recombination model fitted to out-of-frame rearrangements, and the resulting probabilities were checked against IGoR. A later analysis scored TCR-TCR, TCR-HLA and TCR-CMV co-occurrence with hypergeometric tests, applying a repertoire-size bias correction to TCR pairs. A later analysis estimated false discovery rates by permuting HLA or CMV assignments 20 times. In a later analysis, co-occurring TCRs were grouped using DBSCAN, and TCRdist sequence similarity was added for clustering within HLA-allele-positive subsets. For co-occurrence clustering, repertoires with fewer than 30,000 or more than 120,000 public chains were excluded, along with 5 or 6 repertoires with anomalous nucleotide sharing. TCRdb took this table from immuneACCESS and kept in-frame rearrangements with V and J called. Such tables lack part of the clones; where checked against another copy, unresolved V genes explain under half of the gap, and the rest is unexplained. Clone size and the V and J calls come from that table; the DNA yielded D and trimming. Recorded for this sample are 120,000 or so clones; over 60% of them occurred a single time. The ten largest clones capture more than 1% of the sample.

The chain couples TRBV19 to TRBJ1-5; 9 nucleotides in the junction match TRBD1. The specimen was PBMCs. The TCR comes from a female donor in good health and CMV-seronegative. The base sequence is TGTGCCAGTAGTGCCGGACAGGGGCGGAATCAGCCCCAGCATTTT. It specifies CASSAGQGRNQPQHF.